The clone carrying this TCR beta chain was seen ten or more times. Its target is unknown. T cells were expanded from blood mononuclear cells for approximately 3 days with anti-CD3 OKT3 or CD3/CD28 beads. This entry belongs to a study of beta chain bispecific antibodies for T cell cancers. Notes on the study in general: After anti-TRBV12 rather than anti-CD19 exposure, TRBV12-3 made up over 97% less of total TRBV signal. Normal T cells contributed less of the targeted TRBV signal than the leukemia cells did.

TCRdb redid the calling of the 5' RACE reads with MiXCR, one entry per CDR3 protein. Of tens of thousands of distinct CDR3 sequences detected, about 2% appear once; the ten largest clones hold about 5%. The CDR3 has 15 residues. V lost 5 bases and J 6 bases, leaving 19 bases between the germline ends. Germline loops: CDR1 MNHNS, CDR2 SASEGT. The chain joins TRBV6-1 to TRBJ1-2, with D possibly matching TRBD1 (5 bases). The origin of this receptor is a human donor in good health. Some clones in this sample may be carry-over from other donors' samples. The specimen comprised healthy donor T cells cultured with leukemia cells, sampled from a culture containing a bispecific antibody targeting TCR Vbeta12. The CDR3: CASSSGSTGSNGYTF. The CDR3 coding sequence is TGTGCCAGCAGTTCCGGAAGCACAGGATCCAATGGCTACACCTTC.